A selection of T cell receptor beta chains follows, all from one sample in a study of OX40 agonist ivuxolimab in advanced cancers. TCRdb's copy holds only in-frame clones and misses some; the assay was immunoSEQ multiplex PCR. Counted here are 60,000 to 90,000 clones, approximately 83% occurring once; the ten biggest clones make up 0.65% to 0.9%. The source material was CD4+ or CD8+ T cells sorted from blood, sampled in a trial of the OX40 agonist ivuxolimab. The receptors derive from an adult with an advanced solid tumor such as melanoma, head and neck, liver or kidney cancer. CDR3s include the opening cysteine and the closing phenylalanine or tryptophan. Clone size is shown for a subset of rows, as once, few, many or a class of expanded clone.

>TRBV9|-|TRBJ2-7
CASSPQGAYEQYF
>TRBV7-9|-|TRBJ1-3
CASSFTPSSGNTIYF
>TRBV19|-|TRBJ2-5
CASSTPAGGPIGETQYF
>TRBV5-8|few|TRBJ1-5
CASSFLGSNQPQHF
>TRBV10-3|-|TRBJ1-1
CAISEGTGRKAFF
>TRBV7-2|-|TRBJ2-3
CASSLRFGGQDTQYF
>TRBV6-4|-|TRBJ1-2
CASRPTGDGYGYTF
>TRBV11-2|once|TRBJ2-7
CASSLVWQGGEQYF
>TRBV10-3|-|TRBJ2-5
CATTGQGFEETQYF
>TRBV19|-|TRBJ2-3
CASSIWTGGKDTQYF
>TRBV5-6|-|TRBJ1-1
CASSLAWGANTEAFF
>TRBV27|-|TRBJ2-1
CASSFKPRDSALNNEQFF
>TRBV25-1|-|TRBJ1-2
CASSAEGRGPGYTF
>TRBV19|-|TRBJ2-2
CASSFRDRGRRELFF
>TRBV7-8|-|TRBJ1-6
CASSPPGAYYSYNSPLHF
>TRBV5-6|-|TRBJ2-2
CASSFGFTGELFF
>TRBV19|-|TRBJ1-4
CASSEDRGRSSEKLFF
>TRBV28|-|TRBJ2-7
CAAAKQSYEQYF
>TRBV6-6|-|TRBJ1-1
CASSYRPGTEAFF
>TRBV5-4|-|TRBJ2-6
CASSLGRSGANVLTF
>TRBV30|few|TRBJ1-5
CAWSVAEGDQPQHF
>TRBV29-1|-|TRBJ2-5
CSCFQGRQETQYF
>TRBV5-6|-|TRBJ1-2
CASSLEEFYGYTF
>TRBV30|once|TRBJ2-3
CAWNVGWADTQYF
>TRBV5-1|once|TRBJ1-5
CASSRDSFNQPQHF
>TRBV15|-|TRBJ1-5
CATSRSNPRYSNQPQHF
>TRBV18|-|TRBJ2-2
CASSPVTNTGELFF
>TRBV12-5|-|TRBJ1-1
CASGLDFQGVTEAFF
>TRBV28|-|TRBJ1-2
CASSTLGQGRGYTF
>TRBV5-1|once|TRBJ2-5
CASSTESGRETQYF
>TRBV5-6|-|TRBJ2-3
CASSLIGASTDTQYF
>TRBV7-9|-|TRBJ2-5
CASSLGIRDRGTETQYF
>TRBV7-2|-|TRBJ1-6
CASSNNRGGSPLHF
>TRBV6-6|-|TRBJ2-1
CASSYPGWDEQFF
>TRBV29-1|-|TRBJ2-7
CSAGQGAYEQYF
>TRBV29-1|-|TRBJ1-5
CSAKGQGGQPQHF
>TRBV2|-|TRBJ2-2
CASSLRREGMGNTGELFF
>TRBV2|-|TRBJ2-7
CASKKGTSGSSYEQYF
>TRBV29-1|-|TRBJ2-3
CSVCGQGLTDTQYF
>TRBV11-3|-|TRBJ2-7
CASSPRDRTYEQYF
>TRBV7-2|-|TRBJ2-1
CASSLYPGGLSSYNEQFF
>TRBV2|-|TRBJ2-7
CASSESRSGTGWNSEQYF
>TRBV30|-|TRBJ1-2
CAWSRQGNRYGYTF
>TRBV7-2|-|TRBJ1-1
CASSFASNTEAFF
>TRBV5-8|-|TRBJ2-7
CASSYYGGIPYEQYF
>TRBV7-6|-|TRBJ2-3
CASSLVGGATDTQYF
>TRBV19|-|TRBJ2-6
CASSIQGAGANVLTF
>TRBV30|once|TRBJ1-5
CAWDTGRANSNQPQHF
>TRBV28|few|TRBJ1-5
CASSRSFNQPQHF
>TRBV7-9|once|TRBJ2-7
CASSKTSGSSYEQYF
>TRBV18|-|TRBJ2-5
CASRRSGGVQETQYF
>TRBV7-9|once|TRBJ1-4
CASSLTGTGGEKLFF
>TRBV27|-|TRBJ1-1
CASRARGQNLAFF
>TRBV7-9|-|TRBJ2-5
CASSLAGTPGQETQYF